Listed below are T cell receptor beta chains from one sample, sequenced in a study of OX40 agonist ivuxolimab in advanced cancers. Method: immunoSEQ multiplex PCR; TCRdb's copy keeps in-frame clones and lacks some. The sample consists of around 19,000 clones, around 84% of them appearing once. The input for sequencing was CD4+ or CD8+ T cells sorted from blood, taken in a trial of the OX40 agonist ivuxolimab. These receptors were obtained from an adult with an advanced solid tumor such as melanoma, head and neck, liver or kidney cancer. CDR3s include the opening cysteine and the closing phenylalanine or tryptophan. D genes are given only for firm matches. The size field is filled for only some rows; it gives once, few, many or a size class.

size,D,J,V,CDR3,DNA
-,TRBD1,TRBJ2-1,TRBV29-1,CSVDKGAYNEQFF,TGCAGCGTTGATAAGGGGGCATACAATGAGCAGTTCTTC
-,-,TRBJ2-5,TRBV7-9,CASSSKWDPGETQYF,TGTGCCAGCAGCTCCAAATGGGACCCGGGGGAGACCCAGTACTTC
once,-,TRBJ1-3,TRBV7-9,CASSPAEGSGNTIYF,TGTGCCAGCAGCCCTGCGGAGGGGTCCGGAAACACCATATATTTT
few,-,TRBJ2-2,TRBV7-3,CASSWQPNTGELFF,TGTGCCAGCAGCTGGCAACCGAACACCGGGGAGCTGTTTTTT
-,-,TRBJ1-5,TRBV7-9,CASTIFRGSGQDQPQHF,TGTGCCAGCACCATATTCCGGGGAAGTGGTCAAGATCAGCCCCAGCATTTT
-,-,TRBJ1-1,TRBV30,CAWSRGLAGAFF,TGTGCCTGGAGTAGGGGGTTGGCGGGGGCTTTCTTT
-,-,TRBJ1-2,TRBV6-6,CASSFTPRGDGYTF,TGTGCCAGCAGCTTCACACCCAGAGGGGATGGCTACACCTTC
-,-,TRBJ2-1,TRBV6-5,CASSYRGQRFF,TGTGCCAGCAGTTACCGCGGACAACGGTTCTTC
-,-,TRBJ2-2,TRBV6-4,CASSDSAVGVSTGELFF,TGTGCCAGCAGTGACTCGGCTGTCGGGGTCAGTACCGGGGAGCTGTTTTTT
-,TRBD2,TRBJ2-1,TRBV4-2,CASSQLDKGLAGNEQFF,TGTGCCAGCAGCCAACTCGACAAGGGACTAGCAGGCAATGAGCAGTTCTTC
few,TRBD2,TRBJ2-7,TRBV27,CASGYSGVGSYEQYF,TGTGCCAGCGGATATAGCGGGGTGGGATCCTACGAGCAGTACTTC
once,-,TRBJ1-6,TRBV7-2,CASSPRTATNSPLHF,TGTGCCAGCAGCCCTAGGACAGCGACTAATTCACCCCTCCACTTT
-,-,TRBJ1-4,TRBV7-2,CASSQGPNEKLFF,TGTGCCAGCAGCCAGGGTCCTAATGAAAAACTGTTTTTT
medium-sized,TRBD1,TRBJ2-1,TRBV25-1,CASSEDREFTYNEQFF,TGTGCCAGCAGTGAGGACAGGGAATTCACCTACAATGAGCAGTTCTTC
-,-,TRBJ1-2,TRBV4-2,CASSLGGQVIGYTF,TGTGCCAGCAGCTTAGGTGGGCAGGTCATTGGCTACACCTTC
few,-,TRBJ2-3,TRBV5-4,CASSLEVGSTDTQYF,TGTGCCAGCAGCTTGGAGGTAGGGAGCACAGATACGCAGTATTTT
-,-,TRBJ2-7,TRBV10-3,CAIFSGQEQYF,TGTGCCATCTTTAGTGGTCAGGAGCAGTACTTC
-,TRBD2,TRBJ2-2,TRBV5-1,CASSESGTNTGELFF,TGCGCCAGCAGCGAAAGCGGGACCAACACCGGGGAGCTGTTTTTT
-,-,TRBJ2-3,TRBV29-1,CSGDTATDTQYF,TGCAGCGGGGATACAGCCACAGATACGCAGTATTTT
-,-,TRBJ1-2,TRBV7-6,CASSLEETGGDGYTF,TGTGCCAGCAGCTTAGAGGAGACAGGAGGGGATGGCTACACCTTC
-,-,TRBJ1-5,TRBV18,CASSPAGGAHQPQHF,TGTGCCAGCTCACCGGCCGGAGGGGCGCACCAGCCCCAGCATTTT
-,-,TRBJ2-7,TRBV7-2,CASSSDSLEQYF,TGTGCCAGCAGCTCAGACAGCCTCGAGCAGTACTTC
-,TRBD2,TRBJ2-3,TRBV11-2,CASSLAGGPDTQYF,TGTGCCAGCAGCTTAGCGGGAGGGCCAGATACGCAGTATTTT
once,-,TRBJ2-1,TRBV21-1,CASSKGLAGGHNEQFF,TGTGCCAGCAGCAAAGGACTAGCGGGAGGACACAATGAGCAGTTCTTC
-,-,TRBJ2-2,TRBV5-1,CASSQYVTGELFF,TGCGCCAGCAGCCAATATGTCACCGGGGAGCTGTTTTTT
few,TRBD1,TRBJ1-5,TRBV10-3,CAISDHGTDNQPQHF,TGTGCCATCAGTGACCATGGGACAGACAATCAGCCCCAGCATTTT
-,TRBD1,TRBJ2-7,TRBV9,CASSKMTGSNEQYF,TGTGCCAGCAGTAAAATGACAGGGTCCAACGAGCAGTACTTC
-,-,TRBJ1-1,TRBV9,CASSVRGDTEAFF,TGTGCCAGCAGCGTACGAGGGGACACTGAAGCTTTCTTT
-,TRBD1,TRBJ2-4,TRBV27,CASSSGQRLNIQYF,TGTGCCAGCAGTTCGGGACAGAGATTAAACATTCAGTACTTC
-,-,TRBJ1-2,TRBV7-6,CASSLNPGDRGYTF,TGTGCCAGCAGCCTAAATCCGGGTGATCGAGGCTACACCTTC
few,-,TRBJ2-7,TRBV29-1,CSVGHGRAGYEQYF,TGCAGCGTTGGACATGGGCGCGCGGGCTACGAGCAGTACTTC
-,-,TRBJ1-2,TRBV2,CASNSANYGYTF,TGTGCCAGCAACAGTGCTAACTATGGCTACACCTTC
-,TRBD1,TRBJ1-1,TRBV6-4,CASSVDRGPGSTEAFF,TGTGCCAGCAGTGTCGACAGGGGTCCGGGAAGCACTGAAGCTTTCTTT
-,-,TRBJ2-7,TRBV20-1,CSARGSHEQYF,TGCAGTGCTAGGGGATCCCACGAGCAGTACTTC
once,-,TRBJ2-1,TRBV13,CASSLPAADNNEQFF,TGTGCCAGCAGCTTACCCGCTGCCGACAACAATGAGCAGTTCTTC
-,-,TRBJ1-1,TRBV4-2,CATWEDRNTEAFF,TGTGCCACTTGGGAGGACAGGAACACTGAAGCTTTCTTT
few,TRBD2,TRBJ2-2,TRBV19,CASSAGLAGGITNTGELFF,TGTGCCAGTAGTGCGGGACTAGCGGGAGGGATAACGAACACCGGGGAGCTGTTTTTT
-,-,TRBJ1-1,TRBV5-6,CASSVFRAEAFF,TGTGCCAGCAGCGTTTTCCGGGCTGAGGCTTTCTTT
once,-,TRBJ2-5,TRBV27,CASSLDSGSRETQYF,TGTGCCAGCAGTTTAGATTCAGGGTCGCGGGAGACCCAGTACTTC
-,TRBD2,TRBJ2-7,TRBV5-4,CASSGGTSGVYEQYF,TGTGCCAGCAGCGGAGGGACTAGCGGGGTCTACGAGCAGTACTTC